This T cell receptor (beta chain) was found in a study of Tregs in tolerant kidney transplant recipients. V was trimmed by 7 bases and J by 7 bases, leaving 14 bases between them. Germline V gene data show CDR1 as SQVTM and CDR2 as ANQGSEA. This CDR3 spans 13 amino acids. Produced via immunoSEQ multiplex PCR; TCRdb's table is partial and in-frame only. The sample consists of 50,000 or so clones, around 90% of them appearing once. Unstimulated regulatory T cells (CD4+CD25+CD127-), CD4+CD25- non-regulatory cells, CD4 and CD8 cells were FACS-sorted from thawed PBMCs. Sequencing input: Tregs from blood. This rearrangement joins TRBV29-1 to TRBJ1-6; TRBD1 is a possible D gene (6 bases). This receptor was obtained from a human donor in good health. The CDR3 region is CSAKGGRNSPLHF. CDR3 in DNA: TGCAGCGCAAAGGGGGGGCGAAATTCACCCCTCCACTTT.